This T cell receptor (beta chain) was obtained from a study of spatial heterogeneity in lung cancer. Study-wide background: A strong correlation was found between TCR transcript counts in tumor regions and a T cell module score derived from matched bulk RNA-seq. Study observations and caveats: Ubiquitous expanded TCR counts tracked ubiquitous nonsynonymous mutations, and regional counts tracked regional ones. Counts of expanded intratumoral alpha and beta TCRs tracked tumor mutation counts.

Time point described: sample taken at primary tumor resection. Frozen PBMC, nontumor lung or tumor provided whole RNA, which was sequenced unsorted. TCRdb re-derived calls from the 5' RACE reads in MiXCR, one entry per CDR3 protein. Among fewer than 9,500 distinct CDR3 sequences listed, 7.5% to 10% were seen once. This clonotype counts as medium-sized. The antigen is undetermined. The CDR3 runs to 13 residues. J gave up 10 bases and V 5 bases, and 9 bases lay outside the gene matches. Germline V gene lookup returns CDR1 SGHAT and CDR2 FQNNGV. The chain uses TRBV11-2 and TRBJ1-1, with 8 bases lining up with TRBD1. Material: lung tumor tissue, obtained at surgery. The TCR originated in a male donor with early-stage non-small cell lung cancer. The CDR3 is CASSTAGGFSAFF. CDR3 coding DNA: TGTGCCAGCAGCACAGCAGGGGGCTTTTCAGCTTTCTTT.